This TCR beta chain stems from a study of response to subunit inactivated influenza vaccine. Regarding the study as a whole: Authors suggested that a seasonal influenza vaccination recruits few new T cells each time.

Germline-derived CDR1 and CDR2 are SGHRS and YFSETQ. The CDR3 is 14 amino acids. V dropped 1 base and J dropped 1 base, with 9 bases sitting between them. A remark on this clonotype: The antigen is undetermined.

MiXCR, applied by TCRdb to the RT-PCR reads, yields one record per CDR3 protein. The repertoire has 650,000 to 800,000 distinct CDR3 sequences, approximately 18% of them found once; the top ten carry roughly a tenth. This TCR came from a man between 50 and 59 years old who received an inactivated influenza vaccine. The material was PBMCs from blood, obtained around 5 days after vaccination. This chain joins TRBV5-1 and TRBJ2-7; D uncertain. The CDR3 bases are TGCGCCAGCAGCTTGATGGGTGGATCCTACGAGCAGTACTTC. It codes for CASSLMGGSYEQYF.